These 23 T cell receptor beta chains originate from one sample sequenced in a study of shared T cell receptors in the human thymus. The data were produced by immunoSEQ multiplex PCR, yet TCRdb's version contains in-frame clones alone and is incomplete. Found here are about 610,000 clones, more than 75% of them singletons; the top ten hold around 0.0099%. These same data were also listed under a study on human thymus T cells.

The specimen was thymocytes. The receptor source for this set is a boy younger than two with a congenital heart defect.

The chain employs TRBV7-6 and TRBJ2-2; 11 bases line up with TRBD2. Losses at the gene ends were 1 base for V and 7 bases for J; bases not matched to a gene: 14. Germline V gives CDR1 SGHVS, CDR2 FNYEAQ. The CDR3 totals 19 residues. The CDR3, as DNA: TGTGCCAGCAGCTTAGACGGTGGTAGCGGGAGGGCCGTGAACGGGGAGCTGTTTTTT. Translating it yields CASSLDGGSGRAVNGELFF.

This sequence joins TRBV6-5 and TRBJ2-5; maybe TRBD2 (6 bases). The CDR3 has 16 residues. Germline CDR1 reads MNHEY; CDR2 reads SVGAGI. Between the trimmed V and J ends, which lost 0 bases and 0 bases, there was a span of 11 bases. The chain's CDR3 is CASSYSPERDQETQYF. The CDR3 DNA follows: TGTGCCAGCAGTTACTCCCCGGAGCGGGACCAAGAGACCCAGTACTTC.

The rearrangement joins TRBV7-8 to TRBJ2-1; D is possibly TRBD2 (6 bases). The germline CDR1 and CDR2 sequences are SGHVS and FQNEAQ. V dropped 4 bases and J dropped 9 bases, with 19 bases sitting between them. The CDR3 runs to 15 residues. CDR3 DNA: TGTGCCAGCAGCTGCCGGGACTCCCTTCAGGGTGAGCAGTTCTTC. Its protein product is CASSCRDSLQGEQFF.

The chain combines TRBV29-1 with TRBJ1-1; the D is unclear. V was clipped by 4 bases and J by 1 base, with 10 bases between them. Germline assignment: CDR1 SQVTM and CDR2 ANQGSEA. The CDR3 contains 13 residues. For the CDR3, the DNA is TGCAGCGTTGTGGGAGAGGAGAACACTGAAGCTTTCTTT. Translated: CSVVGEENTEAFF.

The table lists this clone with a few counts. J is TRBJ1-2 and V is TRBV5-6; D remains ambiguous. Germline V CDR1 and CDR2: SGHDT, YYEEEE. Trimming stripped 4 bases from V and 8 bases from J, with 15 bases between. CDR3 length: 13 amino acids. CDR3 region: CASSLSGSEGYTF. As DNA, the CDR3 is TGTGCCAGCAGCCTATCCGGGTCAGAAGGCTACACCTTC.

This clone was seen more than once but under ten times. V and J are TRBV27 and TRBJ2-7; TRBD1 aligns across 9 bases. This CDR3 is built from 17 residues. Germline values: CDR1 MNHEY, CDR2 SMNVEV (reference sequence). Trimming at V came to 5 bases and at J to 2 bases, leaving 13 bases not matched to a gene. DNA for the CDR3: TGTGCCAGCAGTCCTAAATGGGGACAGGGTTCCCCCTACGAGCAGTACTTC. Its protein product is CASSPKWGQGSPYEQYF.

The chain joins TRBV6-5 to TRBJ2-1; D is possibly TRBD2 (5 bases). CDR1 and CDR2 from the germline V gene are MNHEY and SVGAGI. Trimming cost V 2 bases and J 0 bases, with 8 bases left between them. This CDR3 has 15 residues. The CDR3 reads CASSYGRTSYNEQFF. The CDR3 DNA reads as TGTGCCAGCAGTTACGGGAGAACCTCCTACAATGAGCAGTTCTTC.

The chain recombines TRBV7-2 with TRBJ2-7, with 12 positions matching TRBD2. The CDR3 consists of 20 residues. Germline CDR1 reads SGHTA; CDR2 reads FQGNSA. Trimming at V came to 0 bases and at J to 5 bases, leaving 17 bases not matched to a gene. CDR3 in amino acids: CASSLALPSGRALAENEQYF. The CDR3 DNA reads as TGTGCCAGCAGCTTAGCGTTACCTAGCGGGAGGGCCCTGGCTGAGAACGAGCAGTACTTC.

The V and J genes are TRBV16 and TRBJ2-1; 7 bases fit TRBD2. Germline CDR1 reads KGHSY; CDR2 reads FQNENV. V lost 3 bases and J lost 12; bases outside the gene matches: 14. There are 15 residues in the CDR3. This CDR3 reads CASSHPTSQPQRQFF. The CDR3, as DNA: TGTGCCAGCAGCCACCCGACTAGCCAACCCCAGCGGCAGTTCTTC.

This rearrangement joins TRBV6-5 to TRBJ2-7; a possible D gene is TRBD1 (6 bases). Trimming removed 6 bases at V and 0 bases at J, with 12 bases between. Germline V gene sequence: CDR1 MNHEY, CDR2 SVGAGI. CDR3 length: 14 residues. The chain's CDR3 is CASSPDRSSYEQYF. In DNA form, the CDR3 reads TGTGCCAGCAGCCCTGACAGGTCCTCCTACGAGCAGTACTTC.

The CDR3 reads CASSQERKREGRNEQFF. CDR3 bases: TGTGCCAGCAGCCAAGAAAGGAAGCGGGAGGGTAGGAATGAGCAGTTCTTC. This chain uses TRBV14 with TRBJ2-1, with TRBD2 identical over 10 bases. The germline CDR1 and CDR2 sequences are SGHDN and FVKESK. Germline trimming cut 0 bases from V and 7 bases from J; bases unmatched to any gene: 9. The CDR3 consists of 17 residues.

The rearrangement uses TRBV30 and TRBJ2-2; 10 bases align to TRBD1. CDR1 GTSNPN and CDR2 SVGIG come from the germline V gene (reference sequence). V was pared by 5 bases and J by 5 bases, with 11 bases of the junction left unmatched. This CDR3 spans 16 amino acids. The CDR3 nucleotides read TGTGCCTGGGGAAAACCGGGACAGGGGCTTACCGGGGAGCTGTTTTTT. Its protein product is CAWGKPGQGLTGELFF.

The CDR3 DNA sequence: TGTGCCTGGAGTGTACCGACGAGAGAGGCTAGCGGGGGATCCTACAATGAGCAGTTCTTC. It encodes CAWSVPTREASGGSYNEQFF. The gene calls are TRBV30 and TRBJ2-1; the match to TRBD2 covers 10 bases. This CDR3 region has 20 residues. The V and J ends lost 0 bases and 1 base, in that order; junction bases with no gene match: 15. Germline CDR1 and CDR2: GTSNPN and SVGIG (reference sequence).

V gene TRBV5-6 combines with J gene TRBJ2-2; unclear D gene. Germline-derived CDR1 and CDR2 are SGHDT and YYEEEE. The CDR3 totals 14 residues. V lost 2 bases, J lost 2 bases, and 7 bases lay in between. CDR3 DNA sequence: TGTGCCAGCAGCTTTCCTACTAACACCGGGGAGCTGTTTTTT. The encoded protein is CASSFPTNTGELFF.

The DNA for the CDR3 is TGCAGCCTATCTAGAGGGACAGGGGAAGAGACCCAGTACTTC. Protein sequence: CSLSRGTGEETQYF. V is TRBV29-1 and J is TRBJ2-5, with 10 bases matching TRBD1. Germline V CDR1 and CDR2: SQVTM, ANQGSEA. The CDR3 consists of 14 residues. V lost 8 bases and J lost 3; bases outside the gene matches: 9. Looking up the rest from reference TRBV29-1 and TRBJ2-5 gives the full variable domain: SAVISQKPSRDICQRGTSLTIQCQVDSQVTMMFWYRQQPGQSLTLIATANQGSEATYESGFVIDKFPISRPNLTFSTLTVSNMSPEDSSIYLCSLSRGTGEETQYFGPGTRLLVL.

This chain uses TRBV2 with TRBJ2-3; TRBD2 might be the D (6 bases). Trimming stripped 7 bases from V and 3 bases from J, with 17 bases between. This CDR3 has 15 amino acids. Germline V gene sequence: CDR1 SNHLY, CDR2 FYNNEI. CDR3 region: CASTLRTSPTDTQYF. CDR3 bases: TGTGCCAGCACCCTACGAACTAGCCCGACAGATACGCAGTATTTT.

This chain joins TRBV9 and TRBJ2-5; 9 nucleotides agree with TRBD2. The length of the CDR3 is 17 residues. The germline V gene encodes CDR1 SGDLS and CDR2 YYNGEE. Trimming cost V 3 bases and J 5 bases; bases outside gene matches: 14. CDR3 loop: CASSAGREGQAGETQYF. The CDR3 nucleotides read TGTGCCAGCAGCGCTGGGCGGGAGGGCCAGGCAGGCGAGACCCAGTACTTC.

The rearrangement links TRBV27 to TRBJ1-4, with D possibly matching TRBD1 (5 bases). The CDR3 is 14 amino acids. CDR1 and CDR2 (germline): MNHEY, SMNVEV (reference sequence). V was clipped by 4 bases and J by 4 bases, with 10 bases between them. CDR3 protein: CASSSQVINEKLFF. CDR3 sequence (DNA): TGTGCCAGCAGTTCACAGGTGATTAATGAAAAACTGTTTTTT.

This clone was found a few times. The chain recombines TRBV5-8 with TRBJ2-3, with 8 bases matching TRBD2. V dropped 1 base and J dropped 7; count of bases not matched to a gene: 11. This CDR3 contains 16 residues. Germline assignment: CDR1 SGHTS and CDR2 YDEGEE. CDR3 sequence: CASSLLPSGRIYTQYF. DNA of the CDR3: TGTGCCAGCAGCTTGCTGCCTAGCGGGCGTATTTATACGCAGTATTTT.

CDR3 bases: TGTGCCAGTAGTATGACTGCCCCGGGGACCGGGGAGCTGTTTTTT. It translates to CASSMTAPGTGELFF. The genes are TRBV19 and TRBJ2-2; perhaps TRBD2 as D (5 bases). Trimming pared 3 bases from V and 5 bases from J, leaving 13 bases between. This CDR3 region has 15 residues. Germline CDR1 LNHDA, CDR2 SQIVND (reference sequence).

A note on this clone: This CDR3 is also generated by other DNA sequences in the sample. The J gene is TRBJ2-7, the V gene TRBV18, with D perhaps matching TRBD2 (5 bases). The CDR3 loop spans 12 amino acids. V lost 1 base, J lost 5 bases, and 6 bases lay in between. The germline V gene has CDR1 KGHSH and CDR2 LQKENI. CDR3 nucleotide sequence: TGTGCCAGCTCACCACAGGGAGACGAGCAGTACTTC. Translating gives CASSPQGDEQYF. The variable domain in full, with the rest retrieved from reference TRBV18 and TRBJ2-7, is NAGVMQNPRHLVRRRGQEARLRCSPMKGHSHVYWYRQLPEEGLKFMVYLQKENIIDESGMPKERFSAEFPKEGPSILRIQQVVRGDSAAYFCASSPQGDEQYFGPGTRLTVT.

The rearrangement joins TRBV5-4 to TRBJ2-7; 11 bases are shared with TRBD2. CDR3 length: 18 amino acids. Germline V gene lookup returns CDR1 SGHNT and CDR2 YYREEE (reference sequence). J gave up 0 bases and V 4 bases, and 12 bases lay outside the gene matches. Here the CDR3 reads CASSLLPGLAAPSYEQYF. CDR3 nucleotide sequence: TGTGCCAGCAGCCTTCTTCCGGGACTAGCGGCGCCCTCCTACGAGCAGTACTTC.

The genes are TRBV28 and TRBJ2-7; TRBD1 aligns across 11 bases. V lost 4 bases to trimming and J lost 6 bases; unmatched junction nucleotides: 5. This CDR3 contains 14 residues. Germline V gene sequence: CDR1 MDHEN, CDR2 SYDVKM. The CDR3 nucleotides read TGTGCCAGCAGTTCGGGACAGGGGGAGGGCGAGCAGTACTTC. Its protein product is CASSSGQGEGEQYF.